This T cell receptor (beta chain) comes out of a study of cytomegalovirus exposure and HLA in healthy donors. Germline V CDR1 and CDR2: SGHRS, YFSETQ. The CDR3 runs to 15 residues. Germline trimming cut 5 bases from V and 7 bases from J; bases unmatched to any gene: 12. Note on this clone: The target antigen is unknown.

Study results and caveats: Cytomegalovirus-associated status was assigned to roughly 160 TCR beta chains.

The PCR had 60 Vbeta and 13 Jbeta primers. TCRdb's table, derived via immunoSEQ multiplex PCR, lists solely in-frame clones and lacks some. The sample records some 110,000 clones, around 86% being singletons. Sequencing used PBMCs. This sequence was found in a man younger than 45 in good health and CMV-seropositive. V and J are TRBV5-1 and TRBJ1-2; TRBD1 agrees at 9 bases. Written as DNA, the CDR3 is TGCGCCAGCAGGGATCAACCGGGACAGGGACCTGGCTACACCTTC. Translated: CASRDQPGQGPGYTF.